This is a list of T cell receptor beta chains from one sample in a study of cytomegalovirus exposure and HLA in healthy donors. The protocol was immunoSEQ multiplex PCR, while the TCRdb copy is restricted to in-frame clones and leaves out a portion. The data hold 100,000 or so clones, with about 70% observed a single time. The sample comprised PBMCs. The receptors were gathered from a man in his fifties or sixties in good health and CMV-seropositive. CDR3s include the opening cysteine and the closing phenylalanine or tryptophan. Fields, in order: J gene, V gene, D gene, CDR3 protein. D genes are given only for firm matches.

j_gene: TRBJ1-1
v_gene: TRBV28
d_gene: -
CDR3aa: CASSLSTVAFF

j_gene: TRBJ2-5
v_gene: TRBV9
d_gene: TRBD2
CDR3aa: CASNRAGGETQYF

j_gene: TRBJ1-3
v_gene: TRBV5-1
d_gene: -
CDR3aa: CASSLVEGSGNTIYF

j_gene: TRBJ1-5
v_gene: TRBV15
d_gene: -
CDR3aa: CATSRDVQPQHF

j_gene: TRBJ1-1
v_gene: TRBV4-2
d_gene: -
CDR3aa: CASSQSSTVGVNTEAFF

j_gene: TRBJ2-2
v_gene: TRBV9
d_gene: -
CDR3aa: CASDRGIGTGELFF

j_gene: TRBJ2-2
v_gene: TRBV7-9
d_gene: -
CDR3aa: CASSLPRGGELFF

j_gene: TRBJ2-7
v_gene: TRBV5-1
d_gene: -
CDR3aa: CASSLAEGYDVDEQYF

j_gene: TRBJ1-2
v_gene: TRBV5-4
d_gene: TRBD1
CDR3aa: CASSARRGQGAGYTF

j_gene: TRBJ1-6
v_gene: TRBV6-1
d_gene: -
CDR3aa: CASSEGHQRNSPLHF

j_gene: TRBJ1-1
v_gene: TRBV11-2
d_gene: -
CDR3aa: CASSLNRPSTEAFF

j_gene: TRBJ1-1
v_gene: TRBV4-1
d_gene: -
CDR3aa: CASSPPQGSEVTEAFF

j_gene: TRBJ2-4
v_gene: TRBV10-3
d_gene: TRBD1
CDR3aa: CAISESFGTDGNIQYF

j_gene: TRBJ1-1
v_gene: TRBV5-5
d_gene: -
CDR3aa: CASSLVTKTFF

j_gene: TRBJ2-7
v_gene: TRBV4-1
d_gene: -
CDR3aa: CASSQGEGGYEQYF

j_gene: TRBJ1-6
v_gene: TRBV30
d_gene: -
CDR3aa: CAWSPKGVYNSPLHF

j_gene: TRBJ1-1
v_gene: TRBV12-2
d_gene: -
CDR3aa: CASRFSTSEAEAFF